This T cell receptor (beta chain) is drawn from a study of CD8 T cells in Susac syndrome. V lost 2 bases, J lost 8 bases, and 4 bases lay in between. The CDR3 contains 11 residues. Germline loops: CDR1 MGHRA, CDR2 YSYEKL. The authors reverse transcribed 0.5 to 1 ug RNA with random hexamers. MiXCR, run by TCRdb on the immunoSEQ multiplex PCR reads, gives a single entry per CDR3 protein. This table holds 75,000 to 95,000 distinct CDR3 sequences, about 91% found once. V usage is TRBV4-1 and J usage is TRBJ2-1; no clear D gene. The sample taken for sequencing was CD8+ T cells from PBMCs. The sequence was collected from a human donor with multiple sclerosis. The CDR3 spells CASSQSYEQFF. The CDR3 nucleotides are TGCGCCAGCAGCCAATCTTATGAGCAGTTCTTC.